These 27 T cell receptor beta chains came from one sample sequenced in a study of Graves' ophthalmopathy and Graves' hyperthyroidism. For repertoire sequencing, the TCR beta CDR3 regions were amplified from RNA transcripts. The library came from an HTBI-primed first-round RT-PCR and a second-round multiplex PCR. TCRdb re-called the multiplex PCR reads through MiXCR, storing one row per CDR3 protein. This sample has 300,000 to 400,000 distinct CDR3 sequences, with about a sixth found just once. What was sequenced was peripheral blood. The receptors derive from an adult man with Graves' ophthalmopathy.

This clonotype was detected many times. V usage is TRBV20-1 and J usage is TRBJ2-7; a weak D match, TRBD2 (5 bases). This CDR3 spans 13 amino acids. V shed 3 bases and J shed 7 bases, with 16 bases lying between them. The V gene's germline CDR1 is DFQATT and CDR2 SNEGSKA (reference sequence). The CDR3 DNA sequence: TGCAGTGCTAGGGCGGGCCGGGTTAGGGAGCAGTACTTC. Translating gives CSARAGRVREQYF.

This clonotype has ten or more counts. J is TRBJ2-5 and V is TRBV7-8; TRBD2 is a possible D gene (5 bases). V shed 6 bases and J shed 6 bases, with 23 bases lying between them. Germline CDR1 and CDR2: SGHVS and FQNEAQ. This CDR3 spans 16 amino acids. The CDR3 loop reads CASRLDGGRNGKTQYF. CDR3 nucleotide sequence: TGTGCCAGCAGACTAGACGGCGGTCGAAACGGGAAGACCCAGTACTTC. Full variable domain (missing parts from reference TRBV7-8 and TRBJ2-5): GAGVSQSPRYKVAKRGQDVALRCDPISGHVSLFWYQQALGQGPEFLTYFQNEAQLDKSGLPSDRFFAERPEGSVSTLKIQRTQQEDSAVYLCASRLDGGRNGKTQYFGPGTRLLVL.

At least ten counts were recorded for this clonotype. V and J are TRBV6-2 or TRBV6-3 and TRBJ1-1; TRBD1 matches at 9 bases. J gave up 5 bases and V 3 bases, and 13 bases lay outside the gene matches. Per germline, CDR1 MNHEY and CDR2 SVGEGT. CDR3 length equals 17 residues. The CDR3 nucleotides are TGTGCCAGCAGTTATCCGGGACAGGGAGTTTATAGGACTGAAGCTTTCTTT. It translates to CASSYPGQGVYRTEAFF.

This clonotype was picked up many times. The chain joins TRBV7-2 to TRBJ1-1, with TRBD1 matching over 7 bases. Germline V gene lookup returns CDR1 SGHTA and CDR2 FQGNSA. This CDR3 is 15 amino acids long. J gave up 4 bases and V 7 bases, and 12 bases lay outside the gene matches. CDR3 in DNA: TGTGCCAGCACCCTCCCTCCGGGACAGTTCACTGAAGCTTTCTTT. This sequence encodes CASTLPPGQFTEAFF.

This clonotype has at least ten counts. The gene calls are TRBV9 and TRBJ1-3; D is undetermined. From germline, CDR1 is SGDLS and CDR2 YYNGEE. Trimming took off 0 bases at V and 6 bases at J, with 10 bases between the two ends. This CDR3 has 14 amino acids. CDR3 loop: CASSVASRENTIYF. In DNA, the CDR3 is TGTGCCAGCAGCGTAGCTTCGAGGGAAAACACCATATATTTT.

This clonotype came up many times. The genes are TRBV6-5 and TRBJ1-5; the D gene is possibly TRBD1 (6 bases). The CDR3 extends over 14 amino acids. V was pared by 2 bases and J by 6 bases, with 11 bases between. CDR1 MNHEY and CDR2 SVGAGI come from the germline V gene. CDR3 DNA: TGTGCCAGCAGTTACATGGGGGCTGGTCAGCCCCAGCATTTT. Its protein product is CASSYMGAGQPQHF.

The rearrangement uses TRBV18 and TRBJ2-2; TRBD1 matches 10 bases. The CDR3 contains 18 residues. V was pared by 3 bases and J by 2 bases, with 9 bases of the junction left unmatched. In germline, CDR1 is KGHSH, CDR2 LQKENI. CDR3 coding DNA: TGTGCCAGCTCACCTACACCCGGGACAGGGGCTAACACCGGGGAGCTGTTTTTT. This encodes CASSPTPGTGANTGELFF.

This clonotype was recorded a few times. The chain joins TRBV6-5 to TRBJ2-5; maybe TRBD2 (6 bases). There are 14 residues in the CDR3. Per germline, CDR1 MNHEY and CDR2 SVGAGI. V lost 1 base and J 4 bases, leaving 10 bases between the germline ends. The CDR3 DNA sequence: TGTGCCAGCAGTTACTTTGGGGGGAGAGAGACCCAGTACTTC. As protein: CASSYFGGRETQYF.

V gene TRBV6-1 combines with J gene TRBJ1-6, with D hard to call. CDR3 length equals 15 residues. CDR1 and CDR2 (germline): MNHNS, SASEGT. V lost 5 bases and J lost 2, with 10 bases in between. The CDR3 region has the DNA TGTGCCAGCAGTCTCGGGGAGGCCTATAATTCACCCCTCCACTTT. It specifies CASSLGEAYNSPLHF.

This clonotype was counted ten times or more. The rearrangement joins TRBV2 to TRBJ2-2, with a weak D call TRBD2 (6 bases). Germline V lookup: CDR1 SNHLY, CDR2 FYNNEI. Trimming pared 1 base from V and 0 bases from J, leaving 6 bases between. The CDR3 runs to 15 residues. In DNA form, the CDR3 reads TGTGCCAGCAGTGAAGGGGGGGCGAACACCGGGGAGCTGTTTTTT. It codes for CASSEGGANTGELFF. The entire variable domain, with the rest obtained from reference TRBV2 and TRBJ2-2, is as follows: EPEVTQTPSHQVTQMGQEVILRCVPISNHLYFYWYRQILGQKVEFLVSFYNNEISEKSEIFDDQFSVERPDGSNFTLKIRSTKLEDSAMYFCASSEGGANTGELFFGEGSRLTVL.

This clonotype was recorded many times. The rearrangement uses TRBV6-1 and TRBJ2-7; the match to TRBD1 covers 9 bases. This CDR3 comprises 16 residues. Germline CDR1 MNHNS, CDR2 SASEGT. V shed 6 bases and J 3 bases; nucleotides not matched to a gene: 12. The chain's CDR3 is CASRISRDRDYYEQYF. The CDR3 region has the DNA TGTGCCAGCAGAATAAGCCGGGACAGGGACTACTACGAGCAGTACTTC.

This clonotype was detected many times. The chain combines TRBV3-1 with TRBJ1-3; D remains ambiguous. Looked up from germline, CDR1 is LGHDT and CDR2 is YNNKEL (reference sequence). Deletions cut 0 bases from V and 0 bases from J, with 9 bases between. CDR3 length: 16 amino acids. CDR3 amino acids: CASSQDPAVSGNTIYF. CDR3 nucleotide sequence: TGTGCCAGCAGCCAAGATCCGGCTGTCTCTGGAAACACCATATATTTT.

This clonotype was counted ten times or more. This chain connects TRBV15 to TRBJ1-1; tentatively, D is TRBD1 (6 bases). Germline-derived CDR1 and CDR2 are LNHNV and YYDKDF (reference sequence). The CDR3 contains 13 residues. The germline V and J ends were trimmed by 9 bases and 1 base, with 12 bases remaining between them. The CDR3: CATLGGGNTEAFF. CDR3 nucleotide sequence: TGTGCCACTCTAGGAGGGGGGAACACTGAAGCTTTCTTT.

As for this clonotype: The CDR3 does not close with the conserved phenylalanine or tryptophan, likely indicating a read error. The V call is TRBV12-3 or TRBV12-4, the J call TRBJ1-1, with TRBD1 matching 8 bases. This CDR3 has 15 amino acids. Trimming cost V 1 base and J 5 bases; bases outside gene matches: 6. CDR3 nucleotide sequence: TGTGCCAGCAGTTTAGGCGGACAGGGCTGGACTGAAGCTTTCCTT. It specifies CASSLGGQGWTEAFL.

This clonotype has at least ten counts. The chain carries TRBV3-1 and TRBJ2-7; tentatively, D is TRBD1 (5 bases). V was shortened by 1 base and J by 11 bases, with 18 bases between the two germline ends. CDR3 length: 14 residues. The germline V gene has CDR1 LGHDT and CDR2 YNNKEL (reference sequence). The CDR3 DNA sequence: TGTGCCAGCAGCCAAGGGTCGGTCAGGGCCCAAGAGTACTTC. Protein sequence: CASSQGSVRAQEYF.

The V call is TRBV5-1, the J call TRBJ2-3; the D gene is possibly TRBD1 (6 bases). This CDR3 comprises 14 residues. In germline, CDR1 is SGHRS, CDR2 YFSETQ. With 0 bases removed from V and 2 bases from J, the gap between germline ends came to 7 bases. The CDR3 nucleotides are TGCGCCAGCAGCTTGGGACAGGACACAGATACGCAGTATTTT. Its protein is CASSLGQDTDTQYF.

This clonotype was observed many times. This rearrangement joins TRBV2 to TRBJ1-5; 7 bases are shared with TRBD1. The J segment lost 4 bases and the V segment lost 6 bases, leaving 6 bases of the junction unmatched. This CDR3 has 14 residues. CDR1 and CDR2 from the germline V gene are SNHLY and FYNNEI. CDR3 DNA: TGTGCCAGCAGCACCGGGACAGAAAATCAGCCCCAGCATTTT. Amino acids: CASSTGTENQPQHF. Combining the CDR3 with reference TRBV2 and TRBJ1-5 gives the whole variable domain EPEVTQTPSHQVTQMGQEVILRCVPISNHLYFYWYRQILGQKVEFLVSFYNNEISEKSEIFDDQFSVERPDGSNFTLKIRSTKLEDSAMYFCASSTGTENQPQHFGDGTRLSIL.

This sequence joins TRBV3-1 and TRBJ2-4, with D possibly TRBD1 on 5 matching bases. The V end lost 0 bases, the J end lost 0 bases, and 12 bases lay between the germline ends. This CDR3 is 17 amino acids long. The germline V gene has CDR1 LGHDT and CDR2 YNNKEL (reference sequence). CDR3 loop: CASSQDRGGVAKNIQYF. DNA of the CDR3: TGTGCCAGCAGCCAAGATAGGGGCGGAGTAGCCAAAAACATTCAGTACTTC.

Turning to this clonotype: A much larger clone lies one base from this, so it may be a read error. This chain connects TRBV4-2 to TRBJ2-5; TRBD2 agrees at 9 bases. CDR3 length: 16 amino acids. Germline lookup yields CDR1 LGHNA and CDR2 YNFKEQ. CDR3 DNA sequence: TGTGCCAGCAGCCATCCCAGCGGGGGGTCCTACGGGACCCAGCACTTC. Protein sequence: CASSHPSGGSYGTQHF.

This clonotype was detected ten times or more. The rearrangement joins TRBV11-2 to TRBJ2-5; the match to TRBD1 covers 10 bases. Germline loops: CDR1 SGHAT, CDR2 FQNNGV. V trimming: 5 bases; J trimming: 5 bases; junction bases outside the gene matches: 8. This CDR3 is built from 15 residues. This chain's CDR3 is CASSPRDRGWETQYF. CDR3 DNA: TGTGCCAGCAGCCCCCGGGACAGGGGTTGGGAGACCCAGTACTTC. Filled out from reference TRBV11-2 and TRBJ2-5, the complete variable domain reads EAGVAQSPRYKIIEKRQSVAFWCNPISGHATLYWYQQILGQGPKLLIQFQNNGVVDDSQLPKDRFSAERLKGVDSTLKIQPAKLEDSAVYLCASSPRDRGWETQYFGPGTRLLVL.

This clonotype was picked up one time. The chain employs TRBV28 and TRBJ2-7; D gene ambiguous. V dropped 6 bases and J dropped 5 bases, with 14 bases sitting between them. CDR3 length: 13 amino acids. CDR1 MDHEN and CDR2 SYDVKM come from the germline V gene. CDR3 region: CASRKLAYDEQYF. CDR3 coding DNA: TGTGCCAGCAGAAAGTTAGCTTACGACGAGCAGTACTTC.

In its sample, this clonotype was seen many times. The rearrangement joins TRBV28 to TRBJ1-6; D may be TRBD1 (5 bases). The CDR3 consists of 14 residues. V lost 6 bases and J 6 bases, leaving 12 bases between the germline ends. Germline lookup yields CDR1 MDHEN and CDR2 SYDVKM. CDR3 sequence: CASRPPGPNSPLHF. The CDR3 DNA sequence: TGTGCCAGCAGGCCACCGGGACCTAATTCACCCCTCCACTTT.

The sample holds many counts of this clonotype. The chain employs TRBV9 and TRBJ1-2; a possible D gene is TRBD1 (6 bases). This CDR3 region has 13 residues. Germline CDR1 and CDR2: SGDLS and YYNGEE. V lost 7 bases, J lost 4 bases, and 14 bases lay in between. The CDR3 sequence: CASWGPESYGYTF. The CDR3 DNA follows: TGTGCCAGCTGGGGGCCGGAGAGCTATGGCTACACCTTC.

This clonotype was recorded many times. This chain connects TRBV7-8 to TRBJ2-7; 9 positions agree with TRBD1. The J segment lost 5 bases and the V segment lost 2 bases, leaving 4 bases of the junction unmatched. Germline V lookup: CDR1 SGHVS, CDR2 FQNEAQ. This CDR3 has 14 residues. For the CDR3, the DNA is TGTGCCAGCAGCTTAAGGGACAGGGCTCACGAGCAGTACTTC. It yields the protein CASSLRDRAHEQYF. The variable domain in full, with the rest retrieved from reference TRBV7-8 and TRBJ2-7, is GAGVSQSPRYKVAKRGQDVALRCDPISGHVSLFWYQQALGQGPEFLTYFQNEAQLDKSGLPSDRFFAERPEGSVSTLKIQRTQQEDSAVYLCASSLRDRAHEQYFGPGTRLTVT.

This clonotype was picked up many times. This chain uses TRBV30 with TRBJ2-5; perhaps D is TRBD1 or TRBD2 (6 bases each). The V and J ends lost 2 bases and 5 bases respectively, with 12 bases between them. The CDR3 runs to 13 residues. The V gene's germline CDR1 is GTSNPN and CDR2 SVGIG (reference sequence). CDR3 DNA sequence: TGTGCCTGGAGTAGGCAGGGGAGGGAGACCCAGTACTTC. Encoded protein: CAWSRQGRETQYF.

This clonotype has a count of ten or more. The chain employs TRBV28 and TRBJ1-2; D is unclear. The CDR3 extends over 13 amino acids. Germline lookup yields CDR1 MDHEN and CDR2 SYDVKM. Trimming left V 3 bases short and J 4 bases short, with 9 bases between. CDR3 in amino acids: CASSFRARYGYTF. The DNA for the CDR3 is TGTGCCAGCAGTTTTCGGGCCCGCTATGGCTACACCTTC.

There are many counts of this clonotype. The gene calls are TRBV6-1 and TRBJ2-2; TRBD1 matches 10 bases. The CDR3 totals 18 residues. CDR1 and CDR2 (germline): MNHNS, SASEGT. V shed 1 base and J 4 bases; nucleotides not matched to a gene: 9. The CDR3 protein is CASSEGQGAPPSTGELFF. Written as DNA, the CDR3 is TGTGCCAGCAGTGAAGGACAGGGGGCTCCACCAAGCACCGGGGAGCTGTTTTTT.